One sample yielded the 8 T cell receptor beta chains listed below, sequenced in a study of T cell responses to AZD1222 COVID-19 vaccine. Using immunoSEQ multiplex PCR, the repertoire was profiled, and TCRdb retains in-frame clones only, with some absent. The table shows over 100,000 clones, with approximately 85% occurring only once. The input for sequencing was peripheral blood, taken on day 0 of MenACWY control vaccination. The receptors shown here come from an adult in good health.

The chain employs TRBV27 and TRBJ1-2; D is unresolved. In germline, CDR1 is MNHEY, CDR2 SMNVEV (reference sequence). The germline V and J ends were trimmed by 4 bases and 5 bases, with 14 bases remaining between them. The CDR3 extends over 14 amino acids. This CDR3 is CASSSYTIPYGYTF. As DNA, the CDR3 is TGTGCCAGCAGTTCCTACACAATACCTTATGGCTACACCTTC.

The rearrangement joins TRBV18 to TRBJ1-6; D remains ambiguous. This CDR3 is 17 amino acids long. Trimming shortened V by 5 bases and J by 0 bases, and 14 bases separated the two germline ends. Per the germline V gene, CDR1 is KGHSH and CDR2 is LQKENI. This CDR3 reads CASSTQGFSSYNSPLHF. The CDR3, as DNA: TGTGCCAGCTCAACCCAAGGATTTAGCTCCTATAATTCACCCCTCCACTTT.

The CDR3 loop reads CASSQDPGEGAKNIQYF. The CDR3 DNA follows: TGCGCCAGCAGCCAAGATCCGGGGGAGGGAGCCAAAAACATTCAGTACTTC. The chain joins TRBV4-3 to TRBJ2-4; 7 bases are shared with TRBD2. CDR1 is LGHNA and CDR2 is YSLEER in the germline V gene. The trim removed 0 bases at V and 0 bases at J, leaving 5 bases unmatched. This CDR3 has 17 residues.

V usage is TRBV24-1 and J usage is TRBJ1-2; TRBD1 aligns across 8 bases. The V gene's germline CDR1 is KGHDR and CDR2 SFDVKD. The trim removed 3 bases at V and 2 bases at J, leaving 10 bases unmatched. There are 17 residues in the CDR3. This chain's CDR3 is CATSDPGQDFENYGYTF. In nucleotides, the CDR3 is TGTGCCACCAGTGATCCGGGACAGGATTTCGAAAACTATGGCTACACCTTC.

The chain links TRBV30 to TRBJ2-1; 8 bases are a match to TRBD2. Germline lookup yields CDR1 GTSNPN and CDR2 SVGIG (reference sequence). Losses at the gene ends were 1 base for V and 1 base for J; bases not matched to a gene: 12. The CDR3 is made up of 18 amino acids. In DNA form, the CDR3 reads TGTGCCTGGAGTGGGGCCCATCCGCGGGGGGTGTCCTACAATGAGCAGTTCTTC. Translating it yields CAWSGAHPRGVSYNEQFF.

This clone has more than one count but fewer than ten. The same CDR3 also results from other DNA sequences found in this sample. The chain combines TRBV5-1 with TRBJ1-4; D call uncertain. V gave up 0 bases and J gave up 5 bases, with 8 bases separating them. The CDR3 spans 14 residues. Germline V gene data show CDR1 as SGHRS and CDR2 as YFSETQ. DNA for the CDR3: TGCGCCAGCAGCTTGGGGACGGCAAATGAAAAACTGTTTTTT. This codes for CASSLGTANEKLFF.

In its sample, this clone was seen once. The chain couples TRBV6-5 to TRBJ1-4, with D hard to call. V lost 7 bases and J 3 bases, leaving 9 bases between the germline ends. The germline gives CDR1 MNHEY, CDR2 SVGAGI. The CDR3 is 13 residues long. The CDR3 reads CASTKRPNEKLFF. Here the CDR3 DNA reads TGTGCCAGCACCAAGAGACCTAATGAAAAACTGTTTTTT.

The rearrangement links TRBV5-4 to TRBJ2-2; 10 nucleotides align to TRBD2. With 9 bases clipped from V and 1 base from J, the junction kept 6 bases outside the gene matches. Germline V lookup: CDR1 SGHNT, CDR2 YYREEE (reference sequence). This CDR3 contains 15 residues. The CDR3: CAISSGGRNTGELFF. In nucleotides, the CDR3 is TGTGCCATCAGTAGCGGGGGGCGGAACACCGGGGAGCTGTTTTTT.